Following are 17 T cell receptor beta chains from one sample sequenced in a study of naive and memory T cell subsets. General observations from the study: Especially in CD8 cells, naive repertoires contained a few larger clonotypes, possibly CD45RA-re-expressing memory cells.

Both TRBC1 and TRBC2 were covered by a beta constant-region primer of two equimolar oligonucleotides. Ligated cDNA was amplified by four rounds of PCR with nested alpha and beta constant-region primers and SP2. TCRdb redid the calling of the UMI-ligation and nested PCR reads with MiXCR, one entry per CDR3 protein. Here the sample spans around 83,000 distinct CDR3 sequences, 11% being singletons. Antigens for these TCRs are unknown. The sample taken for sequencing was naive CD4+ T cells from blood. The source of these receptors is a human donor in good health.

This clonotype occurred a few times. V is TRBV6-1 and J is TRBJ2-7, with 9 bases matching TRBD1. The CDR3 length is 12 residues. Germline V gene data show CDR1 as MNHNS and CDR2 as SASEGT. CDR3 protein: CASSFTGTGWYV. CDR3 DNA sequence: TGTGCCAGCAGCTTCACTGGGACAGGGTGGTATGTC.

This clonotype turned up a few times. The chain combines TRBV4-2 with TRBJ2-5; tentatively, D is TRBD2 (5 bases). Germline assignment: CDR1 LGHNA and CDR2 YNFKEQ. V lost 0 bases to trimming and J lost 5 bases, with 13 bases between them. CDR3 length equals 15 residues. CDR3 bases: TGTGCCAGCAGCCAAGATTTCGGGGTAGGGGAGACCCAGTACTTC. This gives the protein CASSQDFGVGETQYF.

V is TRBV29-1 and J is TRBJ2-7; TRBD2 agrees at 14 bases. V was pared by 5 bases and J by 2 bases, with 2 bases of the junction left unmatched. Germline V gene sequence: CDR1 SQVTM, CDR2 ANQGSEA. The length of the CDR3 is 14 residues. The CDR3 here is CSVRTSGRPYEQYF. The CDR3 DNA reads TGCAGCGTTCGGACTAGCGGGAGGCCCTACGAGCAGTACTTC.

This clonotype was counted at least ten times. The V gene is TRBV6-6, the J gene TRBJ2-5; a weak D match, TRBD2 (6 bases). Between the trimmed V and J ends, which lost 6 bases and 5 bases, there was a span of 7 bases. The germline V gene encodes CDR1 MNHNY and CDR2 SVGAGI (reference sequence). The CDR3 spans 11 residues. CDR3: CASSRGETQYF. Written as DNA, the CDR3 is TGTGCCAGCAGCCGGGGGGAGACCCAGTACTTC.

This clonotype occurred a few times. The rearrangement uses TRBV12-3 or TRBV12-4 and TRBJ1-5; unclear D gene. The CDR3 consists of 14 residues. V lost 6 bases and J lost 3, with 12 bases in between. The CDR3 coding sequence is TGTGCCAGCAGGCCGGGTAGGGCCAATCAGCCCCAGCATTTT. Amino acid sequence: CASRPGRANQPQHF.

This clonotype was seen only a few times. The chain employs TRBV6-6 and TRBJ2-4; the D is unclear. Trimming shortened V by 0 bases and J by 11 bases, and 11 bases separated the two germline ends. Germline V gives CDR1 MNHNY, CDR2 SVGAGI (reference sequence). The CDR3 runs 13 residues. Here the CDR3 DNA reads TGTGCCAGCAGTTACTCGGTTGATGCGGTTCAGTACTTC. Encoded protein: CASSYSVDAVQYF.

This clonotype was recorded a few times. The genes are TRBV4-2 and TRBJ1-2; 8 bases agree with TRBD1. V gave up 0 bases and J gave up 4 bases; unmatched junction bases: 10. The V gene's germline CDR1 is LGHNA and CDR2 YNFKEQ. This CDR3 is built from 17 residues. The CDR3 sequence: CASSQEGRGRPSYGYTF. In DNA form, the CDR3 reads TGTGCCAGCAGCCAAGAAGGCAGGGGGCGTCCTAGCTATGGCTACACCTTC.

This clonotype turned up a few times. The chain combines TRBV7-2 with TRBJ1-2; maybe TRBD1 (5 bases). Germline-derived CDR1 and CDR2 are SGHTA and FQGNSA. The ends were cut back, 0 bases at V and 7 bases at J, with 15 bases in the middle. The CDR3 length is 15 residues. This CDR3 reads CASSLALQEGVGYTF. The CDR3 DNA reads TGTGCCAGCAGCTTAGCCCTACAGGAGGGCGTTGGCTACACCTTC.

This clonotype was seen a few times. This chain joins TRBV11-3 and TRBJ2-1; 10 bases are a match to TRBD2. V lost 1 base to trimming and J lost 7 bases; unmatched junction nucleotides: 10. The CDR3 spans 17 residues. Germline loops: CDR1 SGHNT, CDR2 YENEEA. CDR3 sequence: CASSLGGPSGSRNEQFF. For the CDR3, the DNA is TGTGCCAGCAGCTTAGGAGGTCCTAGCGGGAGTAGAAATGAGCAGTTCTTC.

The chain links TRBV20-1 to TRBJ2-1; the D gene is possibly TRBD1 (5 bases). The length of the CDR3 is 12 residues. The germline CDR1 and CDR2 sequences are DFQATT and SNEGSKA (reference sequence). With 8 bases removed from V and 6 bases from J, the gap between germline ends came to 14 bases. CDR3 residues: CSPSARVNEQFF. The DNA of the CDR3 is TGCAGTCCCTCGGCCAGGGTCAATGAGCAGTTCTTC.

The chain has TRBV12-3 or TRBV12-4 and TRBJ1-6, with D perhaps matching TRBD1 (6 bases). The CDR3 extends over 13 amino acids. Trimming removed 6 bases at V and 13 bases at J, with 16 bases between. The CDR3 nucleotides read TGTGCCAGCAGAAGGACAGCCGCGGGGCCCCTCCACTTT. Translation: CASRRTAAGPLHF.

The chain carries TRBV7-9 and TRBJ2-7; 7 bases line up with TRBD2. V trimming: 6 bases; J trimming: 2 bases; junction bases outside the gene matches: 7. Germline V CDR1 and CDR2: SEHNR, FQNEAQ (reference sequence). This CDR3 contains 14 residues. DNA for the CDR3: TGTGCCAGCAGACCTCGGGCGGGAGCCTACGAGCAGTACTTC. Protein product: CASRPRAGAYEQYF.

This clonotype was seen only a few times. V and J are TRBV12-3 or TRBV12-4 and TRBJ2-1, with 11 nucleotides matching TRBD2. The CDR3 covers 15 residues. With 5 bases clipped from V and 7 bases from J, the junction kept 7 bases outside the gene matches. The CDR3 protein is CASSGTSGGGNEQFF. CDR3 sequence (DNA): TGTGCCAGCAGTGGGACTAGCGGTGGGGGGAATGAGCAGTTCTTC.

This clonotype appeared many times. This rearrangement joins TRBV20-1 to TRBJ1-1, with 7 bases fitting TRBD1. The length of the CDR3 is 14 residues. Germline V CDR1 and CDR2: DFQATT, SNEGSKA (reference sequence). The trim removed 3 bases at V and 0 bases at J, leaving 4 bases unmatched. CDR3 region: CSARGDSMNTEAFF. The CDR3 DNA follows: TGCAGTGCTAGGGGGGACAGTATGAACACTGAAGCTTTCTTT.

The CDR3: CASSEGQTDTQYF. Written as DNA, the CDR3 is TGTGCCAGCAGTGAAGGACAGACAGATACGCAGTATTTT. The genes are TRBV2 and TRBJ2-3; possible D gene TRBD1, 5 bases. The germline V and J ends were trimmed by 1 base and 3 bases, with 5 bases remaining between them. Germline values: CDR1 SNHLY, CDR2 FYNNEI. This CDR3 is 13 amino acids long. Filled out from reference TRBV2 and TRBJ2-3, the complete variable domain reads EPEVTQTPSHQVTQMGQEVILRCVPISNHLYFYWYRQILGQKVEFLVSFYNNEISEKSEIFDDQFSVERPDGSNFTLKIRSTKLEDSAMYFCASSEGQTDTQYFGPGTRLTVL.

This chain connects TRBV12-3 or TRBV12-4 to TRBJ1-6, with D perhaps TRBD1 (5 bases). The CDR3 contains 13 residues. V lost 6 bases to trimming and J lost 7 bases, with 10 bases between them. CDR3 protein: CASRQRGNSPLHF. The CDR3 coding sequence is TGTGCCAGCAGGCAACGGGGCAATTCACCCCTCCACTTT.

The chain couples TRBV20-1 to TRBJ1-4; no definite D call. The CDR3 runs 13 residues. Between the trimmed V and J ends, which lost 3 bases and 4 bases, there was a span of 9 bases. CDR1 and CDR2 (germline): DFQATT, SNEGSKA (reference sequence). Written as DNA, the CDR3 is TGCAGTGCTAGGACCCCAAGTAATGAAAAACTGTTTTTT. Translated, it gives CSARTPSNEKLFF.